Sequencing of this TCR beta chain was carried out in a study of T cell responses to AZD1222 COVID-19 vaccine. Germline V lookup: CDR1 SEHNR, CDR2 FQNEAQ (reference sequence). The V gene end was trimmed by 9 bases and the J gene end by 8 bases; junction bases not matched to a gene: 10. The CDR3 is 14 residues long. TCRdb keeps only in-frame clones here, not all; method: immunoSEQ multiplex PCR. Of about 110,000 clones in the sample, approximately 90% were seen once. Study findings and constraints: The reported proportion of spike-specific TCRs targeting unmutated variant regions was nearly half. Among those given AZD1222, only six were seropositive at baseline. White British ancestry dominated among donors, who included more females, and clonal diversity was possibly underestimated. CD4 TCRs covered the whole spike, strongest at regions 160-218 and 743-854.

Concerning this clone: No antigen is known for it.

This TCR was recovered from an adult in good health. This chain joins TRBV7-9 and TRBJ1-4; 9 bases agree with TRBD1. The sample in question was peripheral blood, obtained on day 0 of AZD1222 vaccination. The CDR3 DNA is TGTGCCAGTCACAACAGGGGGCAAGGGGAAAAACTGTTTTTT. Protein: CASHNRGQGEKLFF.